A selection of T cell receptor beta chains follows, all from one sample in a study of OX40 agonist ivuxolimab in advanced cancers. Produced via immunoSEQ multiplex PCR; TCRdb's table is partial and in-frame only. Counted here are approximately 90,000 clones, roughly 90% occurring once; the ten biggest clones make up around 0.85%. The source material was CD4+ or CD8+ T cells sorted from blood, sampled in a trial of the OX40 agonist ivuxolimab. The origin of the receptors is an adult with an advanced solid tumor such as melanoma, head and neck, liver or kidney cancer. Both conserved end residues are part of each CDR3. The D gene is left open where the match is weak. Part of the rows lack a size; the others show once, few, many or a class for expanded clones.

j_call clone_size v_call d_call cdr3_aa cdr3_nt
TRBJ1-5 NA TRBV27 NA CASSLFGGQPQHF TGTGCCAGCAGTTTATTTGGGGGACAGCCCCAGCATTTT
TRBJ2-3 NA TRBV5-6 NA CASSLRRGGFTDTQYF TGTGCCAGCAGCTTGAGGAGGGGCGGGTTCACAGATACGCAGTATTTT
TRBJ2-7 NA TRBV7-2 NA CASSSGAGPYEQYF TGTGCCAGCAGCTCGGGGGCAGGGCCCTACGAGCAGTACTTC
TRBJ2-1 NA TRBV2 TRBD1 CASSSRDRAREQFF TGTGCCAGCAGTTCCCGCGACAGGGCCAGGGAGCAGTTCTTC
TRBJ1-2 NA TRBV19 NA CASSIGVGQSYGYTF TGTGCCAGTAGTATAGGGGTCGGACAGTCCTATGGCTACACCTTC
TRBJ2-7 NA TRBV5-5 TRBD1 CASSLRVGQGNYEQYF TGTGCCAGCAGCTTAAGAGTAGGACAGGGAAACTACGAGCAGTACTTC
TRBJ2-5 once TRBV23-1 NA CASSQWGAPGETQYF TGCGCCAGCAGTCAATGGGGCGCACCCGGGGAGACCCAGTACTTC
TRBJ2-2 NA TRBV28 NA CAIQSFGELFF TGTGCCATCCAGAGTTTCGGGGAGCTGTTTTTT
TRBJ2-2 NA TRBV9 TRBD1 CASTGGSLGLPNTGELFF TGTGCCAGCACAGGGGGCTCCCTCGGGCTCCCGAACACCGGGGAGCTGTTTTTT
TRBJ2-7 once TRBV18 NA CASSPAGLLSYEQYF TGTGCCAGCTCACCAGCGGGACTCCTCTCCTACGAGCAGTACTTC
TRBJ2-5 few TRBV2 NA CASSETYGTQYF TGTGCCAGCAGTGAAACTTACGGGACCCAGTACTTC
TRBJ1-4 NA TRBV5-1 TRBD1 CASNPGGAGEKLFF TGCGCCAGCAACCCAGGGGGCGCGGGTGAAAAACTGTTTTTT
TRBJ1-4 NA TRBV25-1 NA CASSDLRGQEKLFF TGTGCCAGCAGTGATCTCAGGGGTCAAGAAAAACTGTTTTTT
TRBJ1-1 NA TRBV4-1 NA CASSQANRRSTEAFF TGCGCCAGCAGCCAAGCAAACCGAAGATCCACTGAAGCTTTCTTT
TRBJ1-1 NA TRBV5-8 NA CASSLASWRNTEAFF TGTGCCAGCAGCTTGGCAAGCTGGCGTAACACTGAAGCTTTCTTT
TRBJ1-4 once TRBV27 NA CASSSLGAGDEKLFF TGTGCCAGCAGTTCATTGGGAGCGGGCGATGAAAAACTGTTTTTT
TRBJ1-2 NA TRBV28 NA CASRSQQGNYGYTF TGTGCCAGCAGGTCTCAGCAGGGGAACTATGGCTACACCTTC
TRBJ2-1 NA TRBV7-9 NA CASTATAYNEQFF TGTGCCAGCACCGCTACGGCCTACAATGAGCAGTTCTTC
TRBJ1-6 NA TRBV28 TRBD1 CASRSPGTGVNSPLHF TGTGCCAGCAGATCACCCGGGACAGGGGTTAATTCACCCCTCCACTTT
TRBJ1-4 NA TRBV19 NA CASSLRTDYNEKLFF TGTGCCAGTAGTCTTCGGACGGATTATAATGAAAAACTGTTTTTT
TRBJ1-5 NA TRBV10-2 NA CASSERVRGANQPQHF TGCGCCAGCAGTGAAAGAGTTAGGGGAGCAAATCAGCCCCAGCATTTT
TRBJ1-1 NA TRBV10-3 NA CAISTGSTEAFF TGTGCCATCAGTACAGGGAGCACTGAAGCTTTCTTT
TRBJ1-6 NA TRBV19 NA CASSILNSPLHF TGTGCCAGTAGTATCCTCAATTCACCCCTCCACTTT
TRBJ2-2 NA TRBV7-3 TRBD1 CASSSPGQGARELFF TGTGCCAGCAGCTCACCCGGACAGGGCGCCCGGGAGCTGTTTTTT
TRBJ1-1 NA TRBV5-1 NA CASSLVAGMNTEAFF TGCGCCAGCAGCTTGGTAGCGGGCATGAACACTGAAGCTTTCTTT
TRBJ2-7 NA TRBV6-5 TRBD2 CASPPGGGSYEQYF TGTGCCAGCCCTCCCGGGGGGGGGTCCTACGAGCAGTACTTC
TRBJ2-5 NA TRBV5-1 TRBD2 CASSYAPGLAGQETQYF TGCGCCAGCAGCTACGCACCGGGACTAGCGGGGCAAGAGACCCAGTACTTC
TRBJ1-6 NA TRBV6-5 NA CASSLVNSYNSPLHF TGTGCCAGCAGTTTAGTGAACTCCTATAATTCACCCCTCCACTTT
TRBJ2-6 NA TRBV7-2 NA CASSLEISGANVLTF TGTGCCAGCAGCTTAGAAATCTCTGGGGCCAACGTCCTGACTTTC
TRBJ2-3 NA TRBV5-4 TRBD1 CASSPYSTGGEPVTQYF TGTGCCAGCAGCCCTTATTCGACAGGGGGGGAACCGGTTACGCAGTATTTT
TRBJ2-1 NA TRBV14 NA CASSLQTVGEQFF TGTGCCAGCAGCCTCCAAACGGTCGGAGAGCAGTTCTTC
TRBJ2-1 NA TRBV10-1 TRBD2 CASSEVERGAGEQFF TGCGCCAGCAGTGAGGTGGAGCGGGGGGCCGGTGAGCAGTTCTTC